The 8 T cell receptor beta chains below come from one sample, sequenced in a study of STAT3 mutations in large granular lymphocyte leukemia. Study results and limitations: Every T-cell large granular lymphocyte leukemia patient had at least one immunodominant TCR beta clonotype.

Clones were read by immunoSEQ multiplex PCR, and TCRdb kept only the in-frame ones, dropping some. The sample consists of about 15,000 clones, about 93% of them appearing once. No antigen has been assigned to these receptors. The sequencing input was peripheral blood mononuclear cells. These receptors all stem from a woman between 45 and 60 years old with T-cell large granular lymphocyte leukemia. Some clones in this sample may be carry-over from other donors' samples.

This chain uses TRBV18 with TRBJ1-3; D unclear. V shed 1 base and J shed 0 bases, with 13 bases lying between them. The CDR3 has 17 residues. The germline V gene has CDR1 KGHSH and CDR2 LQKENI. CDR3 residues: CASSPRQAESSGNTIYF. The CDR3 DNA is TGTGCCAGCTCACCACGTCAAGCTGAATCCTCTGGAAACACCATATATTTT.

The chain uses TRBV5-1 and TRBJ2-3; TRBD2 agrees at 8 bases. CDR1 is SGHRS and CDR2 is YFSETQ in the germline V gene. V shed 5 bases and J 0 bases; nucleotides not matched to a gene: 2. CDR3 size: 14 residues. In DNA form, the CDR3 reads TGCGCCAGCAGGCTAGCGGGCAGCACAGATACGCAGTATTTT. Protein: CASRLAGSTDTQYF.

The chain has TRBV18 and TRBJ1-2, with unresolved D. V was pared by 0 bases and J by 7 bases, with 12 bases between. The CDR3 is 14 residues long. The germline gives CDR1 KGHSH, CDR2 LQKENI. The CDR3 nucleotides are TGTGCCAGCTCACCACCCGCAGCAGCCCTTGGCTACACCTTC. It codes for CASSPPAAALGYTF.

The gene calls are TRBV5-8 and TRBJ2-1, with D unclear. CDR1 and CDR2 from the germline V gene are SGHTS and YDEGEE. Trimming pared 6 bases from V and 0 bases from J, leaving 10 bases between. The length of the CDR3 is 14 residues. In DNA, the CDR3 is TGTGCCAGCATGCCAAGAGGCTCCTACAATGAGCAGTTCTTC. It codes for CASMPRGSYNEQFF.

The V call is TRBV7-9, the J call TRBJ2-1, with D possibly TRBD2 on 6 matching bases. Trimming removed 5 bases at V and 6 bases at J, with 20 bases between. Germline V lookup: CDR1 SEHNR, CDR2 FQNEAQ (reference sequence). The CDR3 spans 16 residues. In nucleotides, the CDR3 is TGTGCCAGCAGCCGAGACCGGGGGTTAAGGCCCAATGAGCAGTTCTTC. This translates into CASSRDRGLRPNEQFF. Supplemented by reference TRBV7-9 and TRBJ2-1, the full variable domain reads DTGVSQNPRHKITKRGQNVTFRCDPISEHNRLYWYRQTLGQGPEFLTYFQNEAQLEKSRLLSDRFSAERPKGSFSTLEIQRTEQGDSAMYLCASSRDRGLRPNEQFFGPGTRLTVL.

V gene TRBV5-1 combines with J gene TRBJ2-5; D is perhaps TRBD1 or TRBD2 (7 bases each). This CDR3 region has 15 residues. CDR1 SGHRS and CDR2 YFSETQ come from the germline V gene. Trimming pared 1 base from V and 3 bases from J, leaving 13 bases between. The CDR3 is CASSLSPGGEETQYF. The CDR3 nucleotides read TGCGCCAGCAGCTTGTCTCCAGGGGGGGAAGAGACCCAGTACTTC.

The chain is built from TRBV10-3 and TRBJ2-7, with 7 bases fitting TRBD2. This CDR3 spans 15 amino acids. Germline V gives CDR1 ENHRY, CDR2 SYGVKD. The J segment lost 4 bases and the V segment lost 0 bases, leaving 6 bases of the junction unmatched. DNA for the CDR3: TGTGCCATCAGTGAGTCATATTCGGGACTATACGAGCAGTACTTC. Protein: CAISESYSGLYEQYF.

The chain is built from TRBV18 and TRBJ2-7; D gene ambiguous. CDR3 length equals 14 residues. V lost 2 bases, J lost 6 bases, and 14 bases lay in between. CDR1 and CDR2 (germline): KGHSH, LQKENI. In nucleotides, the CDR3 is TGTGCCAGCTCACCAGCCGCGTCTCCCCTCGAGCAGTACTTC. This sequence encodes CASSPAASPLEQYF.